These 13 T cell receptor beta chains came from one sample sequenced in a study of blood T cell repertoires in COVID-19. Sequenced by immunoSEQ multiplex PCR; TCRdb stores in-frame clones only, minus some. This table holds about 210,000 clones, about four fifths found once. The sample taken for sequencing was peripheral blood. The receptors originated from a woman in her forties or fifties with active or convalescent COVID-19.

This rearrangement joins TRBV5-6 to TRBJ1-1, with 8 bases that match TRBD1. CDR3 size: 16 residues. CDR1 is SGHDT and CDR2 is YYEEEE in the germline V gene. The ends lost 4 bases at V and 1 base at J; junction bases unmatched: 9. CDR3 in DNA: TGTGCCAGCAGCGGAAGGACAGGGAGAGGGAACACTGAAGCTTTCTTT. Protein sequence: CASSGRTGRGNTEAFF.

V and J are TRBV9 and TRBJ2-7, with 8 positions matching TRBD1. The V segment lost 3 bases and the J segment 9 bases; nucleotides outside the gene matches: 11. The CDR3 totals 14 residues. Germline loops: CDR1 SGDLS, CDR2 YYNGEE. The CDR3 nucleotides are TGTGCCAGCAGCGCCGCGGGACAGGATTTGGTGCAGTACTTC. Translation: CASSAAGQDLVQYF.

This clone turned up a few times. This chain connects TRBV2 to TRBJ2-2; 12 bases agree with TRBD2. The CDR3 covers 15 residues. After removal of 6 bases from V and 6 bases from J, the junction contained 5 bases not matched to a gene. Germline CDR1 reads SNHLY; CDR2 reads FYNNEI. CDR3 in DNA: TGTGCCAGCAGGAAGACTAGCGGGAGCCCCGGGGAGCTGTTTTTT. Translating it yields CASRKTSGSPGELFF. Based on the CDR3 plus reference TRBV2 and TRBJ2-2, the full variable domain is EPEVTQTPSHQVTQMGQEVILRCVPISNHLYFYWYRQILGQKVEFLVSFYNNEISEKSEIFDDQFSVERPDGSNFTLKIRSTKLEDSAMYFCASRKTSGSPGELFFGEGSRLTVL.

The V gene is TRBV28, the J gene TRBJ2-3; 7 bases are shared with TRBD1. There are 19 residues in the CDR3. Germline V gene lookup returns CDR1 MDHEN and CDR2 SYDVKM. The J segment lost 0 bases and the V segment lost 2 bases, leaving 14 bases of the junction unmatched. The CDR3 spells CASSLIRQGALDSTDTQYF. The CDR3, as DNA: TGTGCCAGCAGTTTAATCCGACAGGGAGCCCTAGATAGCACAGATACGCAGTATTTT. The whole variable domain, remainder taken from reference TRBV28 and TRBJ2-3, is DVKVTQSSRYLVKRTGEKVFLECVQDMDHENMFWYRQDPGLGLRLIYFSYDVKMKEKGDIPEGYSVSREKKERFSLILESASTNQTSMYLCASSLIRQGALDSTDTQYFGPGTRLTVL.

This rearrangement joins TRBV13 to TRBJ1-3; D might be TRBD1 (6 bases). The CDR3 has 16 amino acids. Trimming left V 4 bases short and J 1 base short, with 14 bases between. Germline CDR1 PRHDT, CDR2 FYEKMQ (reference sequence). In nucleotides, the CDR3 is TGTGCCAGCAGCTCCCCCGGACAGCCTTCTGGAAACACCATATATTTT. Its translation is CASSSPGQPSGNTIYF. The whole variable domain, filled in from reference TRBV13 and TRBJ1-3, reads AAGVIQSPRHLIKEKRETATLKCYPIPRHDTVYWYQQGPGQDPQFLISFYEKMQSDKGSIPDRFSAQQFSDYHSELNMSSLELGDSALYFCASSSPGQPSGNTIYFGEGSWLTVV.

This clone has only a few counts. The chain employs TRBV6-1 and TRBJ1-5; perhaps TRBD1 as D (6 bases). The CDR3 length is 16 residues. V lost 1 base and J 5 bases, leaving 15 bases between the germline ends. The germline gives CDR1 MNHNS, CDR2 SASEGT. CDR3 nucleotides: TGTGCCAGCAGTGAAGGGGCAGGGGAGTCTTATCAGCCCCAGCATTTT. Its translation is CASSEGAGESYQPQHF.

This clone has just one count. The rearrangement uses TRBV10-1 and TRBJ2-4; D gene uncertain. The ends were cut back, 0 bases at V and 4 bases at J, with 4 bases in the middle. Germline CDR1 and CDR2: WNHNN and SYGVQD (reference sequence). The length of the CDR3 is 13 residues. Here the CDR3 reads CASSESRKNIQYF. In DNA form, the CDR3 reads TGCGCCAGCAGTGAGTCTAGAAAAAACATTCAGTACTTC.

The V call is TRBV24-1, the J call TRBJ1-1; D not certain. The CDR3 runs 13 residues. The V end lost 8 bases, the J end lost 4 bases, and 13 bases lay between the germline ends. The germline gives CDR1 KGHDR, CDR2 SFDVKD. The CDR3 DNA is TGTGCCACCAAAGCGGAGGGCCGCACTGAAGCTTTCTTT. Translated: CATKAEGRTEAFF.

The chain employs TRBV6-5 and TRBJ2-4, with 7 bases fitting TRBD1. V was pared by 5 bases and J by 4 bases, with 5 bases of the junction left unmatched. Germline V gives CDR1 MNHEY, CDR2 SVGAGI. This CDR3 has 14 amino acids. In DNA form, the CDR3 reads TGTGCCAGCAGTCGGGACAGTGAGAAAAACATTCAGTACTTC. This encodes CASSRDSEKNIQYF.

The table lists this clone with a count of one. V is TRBV3-1 (or the pseudogene TRBV3-2) and J is TRBJ1-2; unclear D gene. Trimming took off 0 bases at V and 3 bases at J, with 8 bases between the two ends. Germline lookup yields CDR1 LGHDT and CDR2 YNNKEL (reference sequence). The CDR3 consists of 14 residues. The DNA of the CDR3 is TGTGCCAGCAGCCAAGATAACAGACACTATGGCTACACCTTC. This sequence encodes CASSQDNRHYGYTF.

Comment on this clone: Mismatch with germline at one junction end may stem from a read error. The rearrangement links TRBV6-5 to TRBJ1-5, with D unclear. Looked up from germline, CDR1 is MNHEY and CDR2 is SVGAGI. The CDR3 totals 15 residues. The CDR3 reads CASSYSFTSNRPQHF. DNA of the CDR3: TGTGCCAGCAGTTACTCGTTTACTAGCAATCGGCCCCAGCATTTT.

The sample holds a few counts of this clone. The chain employs TRBV6-5 and TRBJ2-7; 8 nucleotides match TRBD1. The CDR3 covers 14 residues. The germline gives CDR1 MNHEY, CDR2 SVGAGI. Trimming took 2 bases from V and 7 from J; bases not matched to a gene: 7. CDR3 residues: CASSYGQGAREQYF. The CDR3 nucleotides are TGTGCCAGCAGTTACGGCCAGGGGGCGCGGGAGCAGTACTTC.

Details on this clone: The same CDR3 arises from other DNA sequences in this sample as well. The chain carries TRBV3-1 (or the pseudogene TRBV3-2) and TRBJ2-3, with no clear D. Germline loops: CDR1 LGHDT, CDR2 YNNKEL (reference sequence). The ends were cut back, 2 bases at V and 1 base at J, with 4 bases in the middle. This CDR3 is 13 amino acids long. CDR3 loop: CASSQRGTDTQYF. CDR3 DNA: TGTGCCAGCAGCCAACGAGGCACAGATACGCAGTATTTT.